The next 12 T cell receptor beta chains were all read from a single sample in a study of read filtering for tumor transcriptome and immune sequencing. The library was built from around 380 ng RNA with molecular barcoded adaptors for alpha/delta and beta/gamma chains. TCRdb fed the reads into MiXCR, producing one record per CDR3 protein. Among about 48,000 distinct CDR3 sequences listed, less than 20% were seen once. Sequencing was carried out using a population of CD138-negative cells sorted from bone marrow. The receptors come from a donor at least 40 years old with multiple myeloma.

This clonotype was seen repeatedly, ten times or more. The J gene is TRBJ1-4, the V gene TRBV12-3 or TRBV12-4; TRBD1 agrees at 9 bases. V gave up 6 bases and J gave up 10 bases; unmatched junction bases: 15. The CDR3 totals 16 residues. As DNA, the CDR3 is TGTGCCAGCAGGTCTAATATCGGGACAGGGAGGGCAAAACTGTTTTTT. Translation gives CASRSNIGTGRAKLFF.

This clonotype was counted ten times or more. CDR3 in DNA: TGTGCCACCAGTGATTTAGCGCGGAGCTCCTACAATGAGCAGTTCTTC. It encodes CATSDLARSSYNEQFF. The rearrangement joins TRBV24-1 to TRBJ2-1; D ambiguous. V lost 1 base and J 0 bases, leaving 9 bases between the germline ends. The V gene's germline CDR1 is KGHDR and CDR2 SFDVKD. This CDR3 contains 16 residues.

At least ten counts were recorded for this clonotype. This chain connects TRBV5-1 to TRBJ2-1; 8 bases align to TRBD1. V gave up 1 base and J gave up 7 bases; unmatched junction bases: 10. The CDR3 is made up of 16 amino acids. Germline values: CDR1 SGHRS, CDR2 YFSETQ. The DNA for the CDR3 is TGCGCCAGCAGCTTGACCCCCGGGACAGGAGCTAATGAGCAGTTCTTC. It is translated as CASSLTPGTGANEQFF.

CDR3 residues: CASGSPEAQYF. The CDR3 bases are TGTGCTAGTGGTTCCCCGGAGGCCCAGTACTTC. This chain links TRBV12-5 with TRBJ2-5, with a possible D match to TRBD2 (5 bases). V lost 4 bases and J 9 bases, leaving 9 bases between the germline ends. The CDR3 sequence is 11 residues long. Germline loops: CDR1 LGHNT, CDR2 FRNRAP.

This clonotype was counted at least ten times. The chain joins TRBV20-1 to TRBJ2-1; no definite D call. CDR1 and CDR2 (germline): DFQATT, SNEGSKA (reference sequence). The CDR3 spans 14 residues. With 3 bases removed from V and 3 bases from J, the gap between germline ends came to 12 bases. CDR3: CSASNLPIYNEQFF. The CDR3 coding sequence is TGCAGTGCTAGTAATCTCCCAATCTACAATGAGCAGTTCTTC.

In its sample, this clonotype was seen a few times. The gene calls are TRBV14 and TRBJ2-5; D possibly corresponds to TRBD2 (6 bases). CDR1 is SGHDN and CDR2 is FVKESK in the germline V gene. The CDR3 sequence is 15 residues long. V was cut by 0 bases and J by 5 bases, with 13 bases left in between. The CDR3 DNA sequence: TGTGCCAGCAGCCAAGATACGGGAGTGGGGGAGACCCAGTACTTC. This translates into CASSQDTGVGETQYF.

Notes on this clonotype: Here the CDR3 omits its conserved ending phenylalanine or tryptophan, so a read error is the likely source. This sequence joins TRBV29-1 and TRBJ2-1; tentatively, D is TRBD1 (6 bases). Trimming removed 0 bases from V and 9 bases from J, with 18 bases in between. The CDR3 runs 15 residues. Germline CDR1 and CDR2: SQVTM and ANQGSEA. Here the CDR3 reads CSVEDGAQGLAEQFP. Written as DNA, the CDR3 is TGCAGCGTTGAAGATGGTGCACAGGGTCTCGCTGAGCAGTTCCCC.

This clonotype was seen ten or more times. The DNA for the CDR3 is TGCAGCGTTGAGGGGACTAGCGGAGGGGTAGTCTACGAGCAGTACTTC. Its protein product is CSVEGTSGGVVYEQYF. This sequence joins TRBV29-1 and TRBJ2-7, with 11 bases aligning to TRBD2. V dropped 3 bases and J dropped 3; count of bases not matched to a gene: 10. Germline assignment: CDR1 SQVTM and CDR2 ANQGSEA. The CDR3 loop spans 16 amino acids.

In its sample, this clonotype was seen many times. The chain recombines TRBV29-1 with TRBJ2-2; 9 bases match TRBD2. This CDR3 region has 14 residues. The trim removed 8 bases at V and 0 bases at J, leaving 4 bases unmatched. Germline CDR1 is SQVTM and CDR2 is ANQGSEA. This chain's CDR3 is CSSTSGANTGELFF. The CDR3 DNA is TGCAGCTCGACTAGCGGAGCGAACACCGGGGAGCTGTTTTTT.

This clonotype was seen at least ten times. This chain joins TRBV20-1 and TRBJ2-2; a weak D match, TRBD2 (6 bases). Trimming took off 6 bases at V and 4 bases at J, with 21 bases between the two ends. CDR1 DFQATT and CDR2 SNEGSKA come from the germline V gene (reference sequence). The CDR3 has 16 residues. CDR3 nucleotide sequence: TGCAGTGCCATAGATTTCACCGTGGGAGGCACCGGGGAGCTGTTTTTT. Amino acids: CSAIDFTVGGTGELFF.

This clonotype occurred many times. The chain's CDR3 is CSALLSNIQYF. The DNA for the CDR3 is TGCAGTGCCCTACTCTCGAACATTCAGTACTTC. The chain employs TRBV20-1 and TRBJ2-4, with D unclear. Germline values: CDR1 DFQATT, CDR2 SNEGSKA (reference sequence). V was clipped by 6 bases and J by 7 bases, with 10 bases between them. The CDR3 length is 11 residues.

This clonotype was recorded many times. This chain links TRBV19 with TRBJ2-7, with TRBD2 matching over 7 bases. CDR1 and CDR2 from the germline V gene are LNHDA and SQIVND (reference sequence). The CDR3 extends over 14 amino acids. V gave up 4 bases and J gave up 3 bases; unmatched junction bases: 6. The CDR3 region has the DNA TGTGCCAGTAGTACCCTGACGGGAGGCTACGAGCAGTACTTC. The encoded protein is CASSTLTGGYEQYF.